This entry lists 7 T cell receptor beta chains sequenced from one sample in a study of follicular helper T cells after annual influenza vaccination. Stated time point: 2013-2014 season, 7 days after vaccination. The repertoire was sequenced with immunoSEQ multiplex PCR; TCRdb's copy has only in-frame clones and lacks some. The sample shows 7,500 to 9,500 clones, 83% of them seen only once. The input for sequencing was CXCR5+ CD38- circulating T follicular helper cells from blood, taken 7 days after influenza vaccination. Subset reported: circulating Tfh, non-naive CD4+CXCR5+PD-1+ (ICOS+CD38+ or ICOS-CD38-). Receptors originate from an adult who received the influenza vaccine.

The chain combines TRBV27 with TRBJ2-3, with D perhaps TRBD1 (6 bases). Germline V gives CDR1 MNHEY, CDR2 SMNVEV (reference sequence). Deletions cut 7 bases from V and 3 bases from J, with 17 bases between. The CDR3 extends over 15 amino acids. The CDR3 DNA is TGTGCCAGCACGTTCCGGAGGACAGCTACAGATACGCAGTATTTT. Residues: CASTFRRTATDTQYF.

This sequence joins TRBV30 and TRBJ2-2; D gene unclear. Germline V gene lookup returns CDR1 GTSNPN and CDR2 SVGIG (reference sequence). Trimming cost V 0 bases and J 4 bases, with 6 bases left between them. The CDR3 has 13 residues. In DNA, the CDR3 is TGTGCCTGGAGTGTTCAGGTCACCGGGGAGCTGTTTTTT. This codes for CAWSVQVTGELFF.

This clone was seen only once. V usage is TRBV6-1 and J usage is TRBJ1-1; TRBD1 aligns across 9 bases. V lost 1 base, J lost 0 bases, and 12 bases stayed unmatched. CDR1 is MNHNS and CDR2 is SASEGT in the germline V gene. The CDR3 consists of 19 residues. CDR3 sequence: CASSEVFRTGARMNTEAFF. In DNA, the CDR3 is TGTGCCAGCAGTGAAGTTTTTCGGACAGGGGCGAGAATGAACACTGAAGCTTTCTTT.

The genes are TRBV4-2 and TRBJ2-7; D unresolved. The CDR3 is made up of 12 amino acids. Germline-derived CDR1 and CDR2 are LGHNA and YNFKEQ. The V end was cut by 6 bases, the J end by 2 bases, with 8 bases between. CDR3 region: CASRTPAYEQYF. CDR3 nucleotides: TGTGCCAGCAGGACTCCAGCCTACGAGCAGTACTTC.

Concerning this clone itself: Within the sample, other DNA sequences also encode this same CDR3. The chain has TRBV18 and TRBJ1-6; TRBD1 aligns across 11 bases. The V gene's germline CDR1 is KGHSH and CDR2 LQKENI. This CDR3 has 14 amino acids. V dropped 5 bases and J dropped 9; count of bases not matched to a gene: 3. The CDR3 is CASSKGQGASPLHF. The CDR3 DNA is TGTGCCAGCTCAAAAGGACAGGGGGCTTCACCCCTCCACTTT.

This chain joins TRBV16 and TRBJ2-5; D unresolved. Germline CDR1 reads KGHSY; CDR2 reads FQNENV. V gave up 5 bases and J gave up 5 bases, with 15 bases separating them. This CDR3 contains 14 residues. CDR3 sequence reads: CASSVARARETQYF. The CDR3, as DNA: TGTGCCAGCAGCGTTGCACGGGCTAGGGAGACCCAGTACTTC.

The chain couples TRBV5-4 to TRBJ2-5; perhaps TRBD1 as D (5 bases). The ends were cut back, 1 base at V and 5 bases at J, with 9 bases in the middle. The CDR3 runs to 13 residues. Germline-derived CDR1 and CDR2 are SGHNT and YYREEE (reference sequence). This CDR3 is CASSLSGRETQYF. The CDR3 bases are TGTGCCAGCAGCTTGTCAGGGCGCGAGACCCAGTACTTC.